The clone carrying this T cell receptor (beta chain) has a count of ten or more. Its specificity is not known. This sample was taken from a study of neurological immune-mediated disorders. Study findings and constraints: Healthy controls had more TCR clonal expansion than multiple sclerosis, which showed the least, whereas HTLV-1-associated myelopathy showed the most. No CDR3 amino acid sequences were shared by expanded clones across subjects, suggesting private repertoires in all groups.

This CDR3 region has 16 residues. V lost 3 bases and J 2 bases, leaving 14 bases between the germline ends. Germline CDR1 and CDR2: SNHLY and FYNNEI. One entry per CDR3 protein results from TCRdb running MiXCR on the 5' RACE reads. The repertoire consists of some 60,000 distinct CDR3 sequences, with less than 10% occurring once and the leading ten covering roughly an eighth. Time point in this sample: longitudinal time-point 2. Source material: PBMCs. This sequence joins TRBV2 and TRBJ2-4; tentatively, D is TRBD2 (6 bases). This TCR came from a man aged 30-40 years in good health. The DNA of the CDR3 is TGTGCCAGCAGTGAGGGGGGTGTTGGAACCAAAAACATTCAGTACTTC. Protein sequence: CASSEGGVGTKNIQYF.